What follows describes a single T cell receptor beta chain. What it binds is unknown. The data derive from a study of vaccination effects on CD4 cells after COVID-19. As for the study in general: Median timing of post-vaccine samples was 72 days after the second dose. The study's findings and limits: Common cold coronaviruses were cross-recognized by only 1 of 255 vaccine-induced clones in healthy vaccinees. Marked clonal contraction was seen in infection- and vaccine-induced clones late after vaccination.

Data came from immunoSEQ multiplex PCR; TCRdb stores just in-frame clones and leaves some out. The sample contains some 22,000 clones, more than 60% of which appear only once. In the ViraFEST assay, antigen-specific CD4+ clonotypes were identified by expansion after peptide-pool stimulation. The culture ran for 9 to 11 days, and then CD4+ T cells were isolated. Vaccination of participants consisted of two doses of either the BNT162b2 or mRNA-1273 vaccine. Cultures received IL-2 medium that replaced half the medium on days 3 and 7. This TCR was recovered from a human donor who received a COVID-19 vaccine. This specimen consisted of CD4+ T cells from PBMCs cultured with SARS-CoV-2 spike peptides, obtained after COVID-19 vaccination.

The CDR3 is CASSLVATNEKLFF. The CDR3 coding sequence is TGCGCCAGCAGCTTGGTAGCAACTAATGAAAAACTGTTTTTT. The rearrangement joins TRBV5-1 to TRBJ1-4; D remains ambiguous. Trimming pared 0 bases from V and 0 bases from J, leaving 3 bases between. CDR1 SGHRS and CDR2 YFSETQ come from the germline V gene. This CDR3 is built from 14 residues.